The 11 T cell receptor beta chains below all came from one sample that was sequenced in a study of long-term antiretroviral therapy in people with HIV. This was the immunoSEQ v3.0 assay at survey level. The data were produced by immunoSEQ multiplex PCR, yet TCRdb's version contains in-frame clones alone and is incomplete. The repertoire holds more than 15,000 clones, with roughly 94% as singletons. The source material was unsorted PBMCs, sampled around 6.5 years after starting antiretroviral therapy. Every receptor here comes from a woman between 50 and 59 years old with HIV.

This clone came up once. The CDR3 reads CASSLDLRTSGGDTQYF. The CDR3, as DNA: TGTGCCAGCAGCTTGGATCTGAGGACTAGCGGGGGGGATACGCAGTATTTT. This chain joins TRBV5-4 and TRBJ2-3; 14 bases fit TRBD2. This CDR3 is 17 amino acids long. J gave up 6 bases and V 0 bases, and 6 bases lay outside the gene matches. From germline, CDR1 is SGHNT and CDR2 YYREEE (reference sequence).

V is TRBV5-1 and J is TRBJ2-5, with 9 bases that match TRBD1. TRBJ2-7 matches the DNA end more closely, so the J call is doubtful. Germline CDR1 is SGHRS and CDR2 is YFSETQ. The CDR3 spans 16 residues. In DNA form, the CDR3 reads TGCGCCAGCAGCTTGGATCCGGGACAGGGAGCCTACGAGCAGTACTTC. It is translated as CASSLDPGQGAYEQYF.

The gene calls are TRBV2 and TRBJ2-5; no clear D gene. The CDR3 is 13 amino acids. Germline V gene sequence: CDR1 SNHLY, CDR2 FYNNEI. Trimming removed 1 base from V and 3 bases from J, with 6 bases in between. The CDR3 DNA sequence: TGTGCCAGCAGTGAAGATTTCAAAGAGACCCAGTACTTC. Protein sequence: CASSEDFKETQYF.

V usage is TRBV19 and J usage is TRBJ2-7; D gene ambiguous. This CDR3 is built from 14 residues. Trimming took 3 bases from V and 5 from J, leaving 14 bases between them. From germline, CDR1 is LNHDA and CDR2 SQIVND (reference sequence). The chain's CDR3 is CASSIGPGRDEQYF. CDR3 in DNA: TGTGCCAGTAGTATCGGGCCAGGAAGGGACGAGCAGTACTTC.

This chain joins TRBV6-5 and TRBJ2-1; weak D call: TRBD1 (7 bases). Germline V gene data show CDR1 as MNHEY and CDR2 as SVGAGI. V was cut by 0 bases and J by 7 bases, with 13 bases left in between. The CDR3 length is 15 residues. Here the CDR3 reads CASSYSRGAKNEQFF. The CDR3, as DNA: TGTGCCAGCAGTTACTCCAGGGGGGCTAAGAATGAGCAGTTCTTC.

The chain carries TRBV15 and TRBJ2-1; no firm D call. V was trimmed by 7 bases and J by 0 bases, leaving 7 bases between them. Germline CDR1 LNHNV, CDR2 YYDKDF (reference sequence). CDR3 length: 13 residues. Here the CDR3 reads CATKGFSYNEQFF. Written as DNA, the CDR3 is TGTGCCACCAAGGGCTTCTCCTACAATGAGCAGTTCTTC.

CDR3 amino acids: CASSEQAQVGRGTDTQYF. The CDR3 DNA is TGTGCCAGCAGTGAACAGGCGCAGGTGGGACGTGGCACAGATACGCAGTATTTT. This chain uses TRBV2 with TRBJ2-3, with D perhaps TRBD1 or TRBD2 (5 bases each). This CDR3 region has 18 residues. Germline V gives CDR1 SNHLY, CDR2 FYNNEI. V was clipped by 2 bases and J by 1 base, with 19 bases between them.

The chain employs TRBV5-5 and TRBJ1-2; 9 bases align to TRBD1. The CDR3 is 15 residues long. Germline V gene sequence: CDR1 SGHKS, CDR2 YYEKEE (reference sequence). V shed 2 bases, J shed 8 bases, and the junction held 10 bases outside the gene matches. This CDR3 is CASSLIGTGTGGYTF. The CDR3 DNA follows: TGTGCCAGCAGCTTAATCGGGACAGGGACTGGAGGCTACACCTTC. Variable domain in full (rest from reference TRBV5-5 and TRBJ1-2): DAGVTQSPTHLIKTRGQQVTLRCSPISGHKSVSWYQQVLGQGPQFIFQYYEKEERGRGNFPDRFSARQFPNYSSELNVNALLLGDSALYLCASSLIGTGTGGYTFGSGTRLTVV.

This chain connects TRBV10-3 to TRBJ1-4; D is possibly TRBD1 (6 bases). Germline V gene data show CDR1 as ENHRY and CDR2 as SYGVKD. This CDR3 has 12 residues. The V and J ends lost 8 bases and 8 bases respectively, with 12 bases between them. As DNA, the CDR3 is TGTGCCATCTCAAGCGGGGGCGAAAAACTGTTTTTT. Protein sequence: CAISSGGEKLFF.

The rearrangement links TRBV9 to TRBJ1-3; no reliable D call. CDR3 length equals 13 residues. Germline CDR1 is SGDLS and CDR2 is YYNGEE. Trimming removed 4 bases at V and 4 bases at J, with 9 bases between. The CDR3: CASSLQSGNTIYF. In DNA, the CDR3 is TGTGCCAGCAGCCTCCAGTCCGGAAACACCATATATTTT.

This chain joins TRBV27 and TRBJ2-4, with D possibly matching TRBD1 (6 bases). CDR3 length: 14 residues. Germline CDR1 reads MNHEY; CDR2 reads SMNVEV (reference sequence). Trimming removed 0 bases from V and 5 bases from J, with 8 bases in between. The CDR3 sequence: CASSLSWTENIQYF. The CDR3 bases are TGTGCCAGCAGTTTATCGTGGACAGAAAACATTCAGTACTTC.